This T cell receptor (beta chain) was recovered during a study of T cells in Graves' hyperthyroidism and ophthalmopathy (dated by TCRdb to the late 2010s). Study-wide context: Peripheral blood was collected at initial diagnosis, before any treatment. TCR V-J signatures able to tell the groups apart were searched for in a discovery cohort of 100 or so patients, of whom more than 40 had Graves' ophthalmopathy and roughly 57 had stable Graves' hyperthyroidism. An independent validation cohort of fewer than 20 hyperthyroidism patients and approximately 15 patients who later progressed to ophthalmopathy tested prospective prediction of ophthalmopathy. For training and testing, the 100 or so patients in the discovery cohort were randomly divided in a 7:3 ratio. The study also compared thyroid tissue and blood T-cell repertoires from more than 5 Graves' hyperthyroidism patients. After blood sampling, hyperthyroidism patients were treated with methimazole at a starting dose of 30 mg daily, and ophthalmopathy patients were treated with high-dose intravenous methylprednisolone. The paper describes TCR Vbeta CDR3 sequencing of about 140 peripheral blood samples, made up of some 40 ophthalmopathy patients, approximately 73 hyperthyroidism patients and roughly 17 progressor patients.

General conclusions and limits of the study: Most expanded thyroid clonotypes (frequency above 0.001) were also detected in blood, a finding suggesting that blood repertoires may reflect thyroid immune responses. Ophthalmopathy was separated from stable hyperthyroidism by a 13 V-J signature model, with 85% to 90% sensitivity and just over 81% specificity obtained in cross-validation and 80%/75% obtained in testing. In validation, the model predicted progression to ophthalmopathy a median of around 6.5 months before onset, with about 70% sensitivity and almost 75% specificity. Sample size was not statistically predetermined, and investigators were not blinded to group allocation.

Amplification of TCR beta CDR3 regions was carried out from RNA transcripts. A first-round RT-PCR of the TCR CDR3 used the HTBI primer set with the Qiagen OneStep RT-PCR kit. Libraries were constructed in a second round of multiplex PCR, after which size selection and purification were performed. Libraries were sequenced paired-end with 100 bp reads on an Illumina HiSeq2000. The authors processed their data as follows. SOAPnuke was used to process the raw data, throwing out any read that contained adapters or uncalled bases, had a mean Phred below 15, or lacked an exact constant-primer or identifier match. High-quality paired reads were merged using COPE v1.2.5, and each unique nucleotide sequence was defined as a clonotype. MiTCR v1.1 was used to align clonotypes to the IMGT TRBV, TRBD and TRBJ reference segments. Only V-J combinations with frequency above 0.0001, covering approximately 99% of repertoires, were analysed. The TCS score was defined as F50 (clonal expansion) divided by E x V (chaos), with BLOSUM62-based TCRdist calculated between CDR3 peptides within each V-J. Welch's t-statistics and random forest reduced 500 to 650 V-J features to roughly 13, which were used in a naive Bayes classifier (R e1071). The Morisita-Horn index was used to measure how similar the thyroid and blood repertoires were. TCRdb passed the public sequencing reads through fastp at Q25 and MiXCR, retaining productive beta sequences. Identical CDR3 proteins give one entry, which carries the most common genes and DNA. TCRdb's processing, not the study's, gives the V and J calls here. The sample includes hundreds of thousands of distinct CDR3 sequences, with roughly 15% observed a single time. 3.5% to 4.5% of the sample is taken by the ten largest.

The CDR1 and CDR2 encoded by the germline V gene (reference sequence) are DFQATT and SNEGSKA. At the junction V is shortened by 0 bases and J by 0 bases, with 11 bases in between. The CDR3 goes from the cysteine to the phenylalanine over 15 residues. The read is trimmed to its CDR3 DNA, 45 bases read in frame from base 1. This clonotype appeared many times. Its antigen is unknown. No quality values exist for individual bases; no much larger clone is one base distant. Moderately to severely active disease, a Clinical Activity Score of at least 3, a NOSPECS grade of at least 4, and a duration under 3 months were present in ophthalmopathy patients. Exclusion was applied to patients with uncontrolled infections, other autoimmune diseases, pregnancy or lactation. Diagnoses were based on clinical symptoms, serum thyroxine and TRAb, thyroid ultrasound and orbital computed tomography. PBMCs were separated from approximately 9.9 ml of fresh peripheral blood using Ficoll-Paque density gradient centrifugation. Total RNA was extracted using Trizol reagent, and RNA quality was assessed on an Agilent 2100 Bioanalyzer.

The rearranged chain carries TRBV20-1 and TRBJ2-5; the D assignment is uncertain and may be TRBD1 or TRBD2, with 5 bases supporting each. The TCR sequence derives from a woman aged 40 to 49 with Graves' ophthalmopathy. Sequencing was done on a sample of blood. The DNA reads as follows: TGCAGTGCTAGAGACCTCGGGACGAACCAAGAGACCCAGTACTTC. It is translated as CSARDLGTNQETQYF.